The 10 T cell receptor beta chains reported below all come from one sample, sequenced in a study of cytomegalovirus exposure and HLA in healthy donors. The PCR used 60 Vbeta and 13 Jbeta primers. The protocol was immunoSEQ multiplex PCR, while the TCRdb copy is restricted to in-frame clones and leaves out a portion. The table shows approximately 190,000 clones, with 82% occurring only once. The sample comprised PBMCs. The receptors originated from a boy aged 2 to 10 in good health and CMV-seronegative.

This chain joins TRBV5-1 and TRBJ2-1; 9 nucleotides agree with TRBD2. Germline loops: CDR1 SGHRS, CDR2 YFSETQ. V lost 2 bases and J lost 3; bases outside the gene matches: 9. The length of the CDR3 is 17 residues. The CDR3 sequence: CASSFQPLAGGYNEQFF. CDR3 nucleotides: TGCGCCAGCAGCTTCCAACCACTAGCGGGCGGCTACAATGAGCAGTTCTTC. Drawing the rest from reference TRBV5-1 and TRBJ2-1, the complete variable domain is KAGVTQTPRYLIKTRGQQVTLSCSPISGHRSVSWYQQTPGQGLQFLFEYFSETQRNKGNFPGRFSGRQFSNSRSEMNVSTLELGDSALYLCASSFQPLAGGYNEQFFGPGTRLTVL.

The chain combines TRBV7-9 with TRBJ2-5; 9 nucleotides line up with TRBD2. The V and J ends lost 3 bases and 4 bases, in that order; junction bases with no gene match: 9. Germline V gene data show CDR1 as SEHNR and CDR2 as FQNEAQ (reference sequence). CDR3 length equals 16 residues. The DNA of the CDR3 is TGTGCCAGCAGCTTTGGTTTAGCGGGGGCGGGAGAGACCCAGTACTTC. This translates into CASSFGLAGAGETQYF. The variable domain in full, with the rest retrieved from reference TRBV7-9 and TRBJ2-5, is DTGVSQNPRHKITKRGQNVTFRCDPISEHNRLYWYRQTLGQGPEFLTYFQNEAQLEKSRLLSDRFSAERPKGSFSTLEIQRTEQGDSAMYLCASSFGLAGAGETQYFGPGTRLLVL.

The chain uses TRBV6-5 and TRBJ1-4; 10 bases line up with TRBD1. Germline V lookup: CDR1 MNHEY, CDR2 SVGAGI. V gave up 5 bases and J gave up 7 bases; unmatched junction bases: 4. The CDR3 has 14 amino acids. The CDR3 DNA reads TGTGCCAGCAGTAGACAGGGGGCGGGTGAAAAACTGTTTTTT. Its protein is CASSRQGAGEKLFF.

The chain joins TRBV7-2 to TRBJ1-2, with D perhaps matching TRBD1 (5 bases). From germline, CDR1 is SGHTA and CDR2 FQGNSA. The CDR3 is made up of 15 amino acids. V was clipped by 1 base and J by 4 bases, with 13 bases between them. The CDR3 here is CASSLVPGGAYGYTF. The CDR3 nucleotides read TGTGCCAGCAGCTTAGTACCGGGGGGAGCCTATGGCTACACCTTC.

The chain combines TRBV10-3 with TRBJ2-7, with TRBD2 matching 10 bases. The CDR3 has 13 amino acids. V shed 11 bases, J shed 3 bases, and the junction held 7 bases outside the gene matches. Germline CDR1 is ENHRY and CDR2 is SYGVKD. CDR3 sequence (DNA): TGTGCCGCGGGGGCTAGCGGGGGCTACGAGCAGTACTTC. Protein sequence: CAAGASGGYEQYF.

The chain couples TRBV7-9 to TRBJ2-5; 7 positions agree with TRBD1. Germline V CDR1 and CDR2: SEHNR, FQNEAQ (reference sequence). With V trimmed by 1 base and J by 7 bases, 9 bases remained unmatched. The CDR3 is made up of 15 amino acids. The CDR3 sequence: CASSLEQGPARTQYF. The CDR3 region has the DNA TGTGCCAGCAGCTTAGAACAGGGGCCCGCCCGGACCCAGTACTTC.

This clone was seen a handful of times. CDR3 bases: TGCGCCAGCAGCTGGGGACTAGCGGAAGAGACCCAGTACTTC. Translating it yields CASSWGLAEETQYF. The rearrangement uses TRBV5-1 and TRBJ2-5, with 11 bases fitting TRBD2. The CDR3 is made up of 14 amino acids. Germline CDR1 reads SGHRS; CDR2 reads YFSETQ. V shed 3 bases, J shed 3 bases, and the junction held 1 base outside the gene matches.

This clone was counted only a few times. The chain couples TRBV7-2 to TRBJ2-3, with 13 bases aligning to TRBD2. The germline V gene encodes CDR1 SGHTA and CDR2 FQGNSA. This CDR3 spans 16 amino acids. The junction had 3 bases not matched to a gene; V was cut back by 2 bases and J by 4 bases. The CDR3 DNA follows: TGTGCCAGCAGCTTAAAACTAGCGGGGGGGTCAGATACGCAGTATTTT. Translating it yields CASSLKLAGGSDTQYF.

The CDR3 loop reads CASSFGTGQETQYF. The CDR3 DNA is TGTGCCAGCAGCTTCGGTACAGGTCAAGAGACCCAGTACTTC. The chain uses TRBV7-9 and TRBJ2-5; tentatively, D is TRBD1 (5 bases). This CDR3 is 14 amino acids long. V was trimmed by 3 bases and J by 2 bases, leaving 10 bases between them. Per the germline V gene, CDR1 is SEHNR and CDR2 is FQNEAQ (reference sequence).

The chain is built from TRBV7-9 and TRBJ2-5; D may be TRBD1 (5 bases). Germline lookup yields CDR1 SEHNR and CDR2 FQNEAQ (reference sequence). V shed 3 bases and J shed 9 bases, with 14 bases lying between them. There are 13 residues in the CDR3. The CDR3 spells CASSLDPARAQYF. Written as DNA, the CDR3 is TGTGCCAGCAGCTTGGACCCCGCCAGGGCCCAGTACTTC.